These T cell receptor beta chains were read from a single sample in a study of T cell repertoires in cytomegalovirus infection. TCRdb independently ran MiXCR on the reads; one entry per CDR3 protein. Of roughly 80,000 distinct CDR3 sequences listed, 20% to 30% were seen once; the top ten hold roughly 50%. Their target antigens are unknown. Sequencing was performed on CD8+ T cells from cultured PBMCs, taken from culture after CMV antigen stimulation. Receptor source: a human donor in good health (CMV status not recorded). Some clones in this sample may be carry-over from other donors' samples. Both conserved end residues are part of each CDR3. The order of the fields is J gene, V gene, clone size, D gene, CDR3 DNA, CDR3 protein. The D gene is left open where the match is weak. The size entry is marked missing in some rows and otherwise reads once, few, many or a size class.

TRBJ2-2 | TRBV5-4 | many | . | TGTGCCAGCAGCCATGAGGGGGTAACGTGGGGGACCGGGGAGCTGTTTTTT | CASSHEGVTWGTGELFF
TRBJ2-7 | TRBV19 | many | . | TGTGCCAGTAGTAGGGGGTCCTACGAGCAGTACTTC | CASSRGSYEQYF
TRBJ2-2 | TRBV28 | many | . | TGTGCCAGCAGTTTCGCCGGACAAGACGGGGAGCTGTTTTTT | CASSFAGQDGELFF
TRBJ2-7 | TRBV27 | . | . | TGTGCCAGCAGTTTATGGAGGACAAAGGGCCTCTACGAGCAGTACTTC | CASSLWRTKGLYEQYF
TRBJ1-5 | TRBV7-9 | . | . | TGTGCCAGCAGCTTAGGGGAAGGGACCGAGCATACTCAGCCCCAGCATTTT | CASSLGEGTEHTQPQHF
TRBJ2-7 | TRBV10-3 | . | . | TGTGCCATCAGTGAAGGGCCCCAGCAGTACTTC | CAISEGPQQYF
TRBJ1-3 | TRBV20-1 | . | . | TGCAGTGCTAGCGTAAGAAGCCACGAACGGCGTTTCTCTGGAAACACCATATATTTT | CSASVRSHERRFSGNTIYF
TRBJ2-7 | TRBV29-1 | few | . | TGCAGCGTTCCGGGAACTGACGGCTACGAGCAGTACTTC | CSVPGTDGYEQYF
TRBJ1-1 | TRBV7-4 | . | . | TGTGCCAGCAGCGTGACGTTGCGCCTGGACACTGAAGCTTTCTTT | CASSVTLRLDTEAFF
TRBJ1-5 | TRBV7-2 | . | TRBD1 | TGTGCCAGCAGCTTAGCGGCCCGGGACAGGGGGAATCAGCCCCAGCATTTT | CASSLAARDRGNQPQHF
TRBJ1-2 | TRBV24-1 | . | . | TGTGCCACCGAAGCCGGGGATGGCTACACCTTC | CATEAGDGYTF
TRBJ2-2 | TRBV5-1 | . | . | TGCGCCAGCAGCCCAGGGATGAACACCGGGGAGCTGTTTTTT | CASSPGMNTGELFF
TRBJ1-4 | TRBV4-3 | . | . | TGCGCCAGCAGCCAAGAAGGGGGTGAAAAACTGTTTTTT | CASSQEGGEKLFF
TRBJ2-2 | TRBV5-5 | many | . | TGTGCCAGCAGCGCCGGGACTGTGAACACCGGGGAGCTGTTTTTT | CASSAGTVNTGELFF
TRBJ1-2 | TRBV27 | . | . | TGTGCCAGCAGTTTTTCGGGCAGGGCCGGAGGCTACACCTTC | CASSFSGRAGGYTF
TRBJ1-6 | TRBV4-3 | many | . | TGCGCCAGCAGCCATAAATACAGGGAAGAAATCTTTTCACCCCTCCACTTT | CASSHKYREEIFSPLHF
TRBJ2-5 | TRBV20-1 | . | TRBD2 | TGCAGTGCTAGGCCTCAGCTGGCGGGAGCAATGGAGACCCAGTACTTC | CSARPQLAGAMETQYF
TRBJ2-1 | TRBV7-2 | many | . | TGTGCCAGCAGCTTAAACAGACCCAATGAGCAGTTCTTC | CASSLNRPNEQFF
TRBJ2-2 | TRBV28 | . | . | TGTGCCAGCAGTTTGCTCTCGGGGGAGCTGTTTTTT | CASSLLSGELFF
TRBJ2-1 | TRBV12-3/TRBV12-4 | . | . | TGTGCCAGCAGCCCCGGAGGGGCAGAGCTGTTCTTC | CASSPGGAELFF
TRBJ2-5 | TRBV6-1 | many | . | TGTGCCAGCAGGGGAGTAAACCAAGAGACCCAGTACTTC | CASRGVNQETQYF
TRBJ2-3 | TRBV19 | few | . | TGTGCCAGTACCGGCAGGAGCACAGATACGCAGTATTTT | CASTGRSTDTQYF
TRBJ2-5 | TRBV6-2/TRBV6-3 | . | . | TGTGCCAGCAGTTTACGAGGGAGCCTCTTAACGTACCAAGAGACCCAGTACTTC | CASSLRGSLLTYQETQYF
TRBJ1-1 | TRBV27 | . | . | TGTGCCAGCAGGGGGGGGGTGGGCACTGAAGCTTTCTTT | CASRGGVGTEAFF
TRBJ1-5 | TRBV6-1 | few | . | TGTGCCAGCAGTGAGCGGGTAGGATATAGCAATCAGCCCCAGCATTTT | CASSERVGYSNQPQHF
TRBJ1-2 | TRBV12-3/TRBV12-4 | . | . | TGTGCCAGCAGTTTAGGGGGGAACGACTATGGCTACACCTTC | CASSLGGNDYGYTF
TRBJ1-2 | TRBV28 | many | TRBD1 | TGTGCCAGCAGTTTACCCTCGGACAGGGTGAATGGCTACACCTTC | CASSLPSDRVNGYTF
TRBJ1-1 | TRBV9 | . | . | TGTGCCAGCTCGGGGCCCTACACTGAAGCTTTCTTT | CASSGPYTEAFF
TRBJ2-7 | TRBV5-5 | . | TRBD1 | TGTGCCAGCAGCGCCGAGACAGGGGGCGCAGGGGGGCAGTACTTC | CASSAETGGAGGQYF
TRBJ1-3 | TRBV27 | once | . | TGTGCCAGCAGTTTACCAGGGACTGGAAGCACCATATATTTT | CASSLPGTGSTIYF
TRBJ2-5 | TRBV10-3 | few | . | TGTGCCATCAGTGACAGTGCCTGGGAGACCCAGTACTTC | CAISDSAWETQYF
TRBJ2-5 | TRBV6-6 | . | TRBD2 | TGTGCCAGCAGTTACTGGGCTAGCGGGATCGACGGAGAGACCCAGTACTTC | CASSYWASGIDGETQYF
TRBJ2-3 | TRBV20-1 | once | . | TGCAGTGCTACCCGTTTCCAGGCGGAAAGCACAGATACGCAGTATTTT | CSATRFQAESTDTQYF
TRBJ2-5 | TRBV20-1 | . | TRBD1 | TGCAGTGTTGGGCGGGACAGGGGGCGAGAGACCCAGTACTTC | CSVGRDRGRETQYF
TRBJ2-7 | TRBV28 | many | TRBD1 | TGTGCCAGCACTCCCCCCAGGACAGGGGGCCTCTACGAGCAGTACTTC | CASTPPRTGGLYEQYF
TRBJ1-4 | TRBV5-1 | few | . | TGCGCCAGCAGCCCGCGTCCGACAGTCTTTAATGAAAAACTGTTTTTT | CASSPRPTVFNEKLFF
TRBJ1-5 | TRBV7-2 | many | . | TGTGCCAGCAGCTTATCGGACCTTCGGCGTCAGCCCCAGCATTTT | CASSLSDLRRQPQHF
TRBJ2-3 | TRBV19 | . | . | TGTGCCAGTAGTATTCGGGACACAGATACGCAGTATTTT | CASSIRDTDTQYF
TRBJ2-1 | TRBV6-2/TRBV6-3 | few | . | TGTGCCAGCAGTTCCCCACAGGGAAGGGGTAACAATGAGCAGTTCTTC | CASSSPQGRGNNEQFF
TRBJ1-4 | TRBV12-3/TRBV12-4 | . | . | TGTGCCAGCAGTTTTTCTGGTCTGGGCACCTCTAATGAAAAACTGTTTTTT | CASSFSGLGTSNEKLFF
TRBJ1-1 | TRBV20-1 | . | . | TGCAGTGTTCCCCCACACACTGAAGCTTTCTTT | CSVPPHTEAFF
TRBJ2-5 | TRBV12-3/TRBV12-4 | many | TRBD1 | TGTGCCAGCGGGGCAGGGGGTATTGAGACCCAGTACTTC | CASGAGGIETQYF
TRBJ2-7 | TRBV28 | . | TRBD2 | TGTGCCAGCAGTTTACCCGGGAGGGTCTACGAGCAGTACTTC | CASSLPGRVYEQYF
TRBJ1-6 | TRBV11-2 | few | . | TGTGCCAGCAGCTTAGTGGGGCCAATGGCCCTCCACTTT | CASSLVGPMALHF
TRBJ2-1 | TRBV9 | few | . | TGTGCCAGCAGCGTCGCACAGGGAGGACACAATGAGCAGTTCTTC | CASSVAQGGHNEQFF
TRBJ2-1 | TRBV7-3 | . | . | TGTGCCAGCAGCCCGCGGGACATCGACAATGAGCAGTTCTTC | CASSPRDIDNEQFF
TRBJ2-1 | TRBV11-2 | many | . | TGTGCCAGCAGCTCAGAGAGAAATGAGCAGTTCTTC | CASSSERNEQFF
TRBJ2-3 | TRBV5-6 | . | . | TGTGCCAGCAGCTTGGTTGGGGTAGCGGCAAGCACAGATACGCAGTATTTT | CASSLVGVAASTDTQYF
TRBJ2-7 | TRBV6-2/TRBV6-3 | . | . | TGTGCCAGCAAAGCAGGAGCGGGCCACGAGCAGTACTTC | CASKAGAGHEQYF
TRBJ1-4 | TRBV27 | . | TRBD1 | TGTGCCAGCAGCCCACGGGACAGGGAATGGGCTGAAAAACTGTTTTTT | CASSPRDREWAEKLFF
TRBJ1-6 | TRBV5-1 | few | . | TGCGCCAGCAGCTTGGCAGGGAATTCACCCCTCCACTTT | CASSLAGNSPLHF
TRBJ2-4 | TRBV7-8 | many | . | TGTGCCAGCAGCTTAGGCTCTGGGGCGATAAAAAACATTCAGTACTTC | CASSLGSGAIKNIQYF
TRBJ2-7 | TRBV20-1 | few | TRBD1 | TGCAGTGCTAGACGGACAGGGGGGGAGAGCTCCTACGAGCAGTACTTC | CSARRTGGESSYEQYF
TRBJ2-1 | TRBV7-2 | many | TRBD2 | TGTGCCAGCAGCTTATTGTTAGCGGGCTTTTACAATGAGCAGTTCTTC | CASSLLLAGFYNEQFF
TRBJ2-2 | TRBV4-3 | . | . | TGCGCCAGCAGCCAAGGGGCAGGAGGCGGGGAGCTGTTTTTT | CASSQGAGGGELFF
TRBJ2-1 | TRBV4-1 | many | . | TGCGCCAGCAGCCAAGAACCAGGGAGGGAGCAGTTCTTC | CASSQEPGREQFF
TRBJ2-1 | TRBV7-8 | many | . | TGTGCCAGCAGCTTAGGTCGGGGAGATGAGCAGTTCTTC | CASSLGRGDEQFF
TRBJ2-1 | TRBV4-3 | . | . | TGCGCCAGCAGCCAAGAGCAGTTTGGGAATGAGCAGTTCTTC | CASSQEQFGNEQFF
TRBJ2-1 | TRBV7-8 | many | . | TGTGCCAGCAGCCGCCCTGAGGATTCGAGCTCCTACAATGAGCAGTTCTTC | CASSRPEDSSSYNEQFF
TRBJ2-5 | TRBV4-1 | . | TRBD2 | TGCGCCAGCAGCCAAGAGGGACTAGCGGGGGACCCCTGGTACTTC | CASSQEGLAGDPWYF